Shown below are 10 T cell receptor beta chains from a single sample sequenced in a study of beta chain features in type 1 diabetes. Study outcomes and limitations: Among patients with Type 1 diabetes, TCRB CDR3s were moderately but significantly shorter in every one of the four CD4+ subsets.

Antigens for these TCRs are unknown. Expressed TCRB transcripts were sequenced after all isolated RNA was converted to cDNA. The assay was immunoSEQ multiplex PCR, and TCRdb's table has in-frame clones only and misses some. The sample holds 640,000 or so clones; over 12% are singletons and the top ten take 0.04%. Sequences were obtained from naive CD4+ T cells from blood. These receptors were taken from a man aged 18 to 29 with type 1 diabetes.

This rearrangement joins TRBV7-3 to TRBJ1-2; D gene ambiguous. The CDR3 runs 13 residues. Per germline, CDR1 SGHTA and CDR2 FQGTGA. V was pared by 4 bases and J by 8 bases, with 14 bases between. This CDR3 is CASSYVALVGYTF. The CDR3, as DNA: TGTGCCAGCAGCTACGTAGCCTTGGTGGGCTACACCTTC.

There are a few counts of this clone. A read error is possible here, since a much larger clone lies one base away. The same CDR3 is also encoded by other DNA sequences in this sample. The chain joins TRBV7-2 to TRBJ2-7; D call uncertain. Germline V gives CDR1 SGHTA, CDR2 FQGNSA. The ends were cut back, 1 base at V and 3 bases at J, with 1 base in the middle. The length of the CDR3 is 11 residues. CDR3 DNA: TGTGCCAGCAGCTTAGACTACGAGCAGTACTTC. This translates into CASSLDYEQYF. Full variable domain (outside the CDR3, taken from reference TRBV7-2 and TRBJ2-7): GAGVSQSPSNKVTEKGKDVELRCDPISGHTALYWYRQSLGQGLEFLIYFQGNSAPDKSGLPSDRFSAERTGGSVSTLTIQRTQQEDSAVYLCASSLDYEQYFGPGTRLTVT.

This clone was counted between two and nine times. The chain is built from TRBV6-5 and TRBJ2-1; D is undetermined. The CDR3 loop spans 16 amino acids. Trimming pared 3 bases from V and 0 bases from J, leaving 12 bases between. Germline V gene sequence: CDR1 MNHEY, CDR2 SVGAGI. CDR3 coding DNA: TGTGCCAGCAGTTATGAAGGACCCCCCTCCTACAATGAGCAGTTCTTC. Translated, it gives CASSYEGPPSYNEQFF.

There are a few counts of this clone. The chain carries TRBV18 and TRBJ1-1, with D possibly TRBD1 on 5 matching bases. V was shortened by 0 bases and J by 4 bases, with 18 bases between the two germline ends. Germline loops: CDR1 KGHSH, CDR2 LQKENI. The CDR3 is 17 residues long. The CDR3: CASSPPLGLVWVTEAFF. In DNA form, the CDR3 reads TGTGCCAGCTCACCACCCCTGGGACTGGTTTGGGTCACTGAAGCTTTCTTT.

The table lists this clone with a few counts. The CDR3 sequence is CASSEVAHYGYTF. CDR3 sequence (DNA): TGCGCCAGCAGTGAGGTCGCACACTATGGCTACACCTTC. V is TRBV10-1 and J is TRBJ1-2; unclear D gene. The V gene's germline CDR1 is WNHNN and CDR2 SYGVQD (reference sequence). Trimming took off 2 bases at V and 3 bases at J, with 7 bases between the two ends. The CDR3 is 13 residues long.

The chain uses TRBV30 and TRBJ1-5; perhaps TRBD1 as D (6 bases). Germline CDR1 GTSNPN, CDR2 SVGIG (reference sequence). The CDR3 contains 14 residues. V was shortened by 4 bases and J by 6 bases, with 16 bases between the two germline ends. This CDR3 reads CAWNGGLGGQPQHF. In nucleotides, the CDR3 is TGTGCCTGGAATGGGGGGCTGGGGGGTCAGCCCCAGCATTTT.

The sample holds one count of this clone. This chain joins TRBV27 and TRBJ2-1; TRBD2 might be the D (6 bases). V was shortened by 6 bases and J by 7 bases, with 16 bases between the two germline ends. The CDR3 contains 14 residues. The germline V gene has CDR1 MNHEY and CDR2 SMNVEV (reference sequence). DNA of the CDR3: TGTGCCAGCAGGGGCGGGGCGAATCTGAATGAGCAGTTCTTC. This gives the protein CASRGGANLNEQFF.

As DNA, the CDR3 is TGTGCCAGCAGTCTAGCGGGGGGGAGAAATACGCAGTATTTT. It codes for CASSLAGGRNTQYF. The V gene is TRBV28, the J gene TRBJ2-3; TRBD2 matches 12 bases. CDR3 size: 14 residues. The V and J ends lost 5 bases and 7 bases, in that order; junction bases with no gene match: 4. Germline V CDR1 and CDR2: MDHEN, SYDVKM.

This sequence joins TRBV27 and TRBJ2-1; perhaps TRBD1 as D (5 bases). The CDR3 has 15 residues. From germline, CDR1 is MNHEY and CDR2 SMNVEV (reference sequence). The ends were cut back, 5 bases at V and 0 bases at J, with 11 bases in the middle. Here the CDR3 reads CASSPPGISYNEQFF. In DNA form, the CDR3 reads TGTGCCAGCAGTCCCCCAGGGATCTCCTACAATGAGCAGTTCTTC.

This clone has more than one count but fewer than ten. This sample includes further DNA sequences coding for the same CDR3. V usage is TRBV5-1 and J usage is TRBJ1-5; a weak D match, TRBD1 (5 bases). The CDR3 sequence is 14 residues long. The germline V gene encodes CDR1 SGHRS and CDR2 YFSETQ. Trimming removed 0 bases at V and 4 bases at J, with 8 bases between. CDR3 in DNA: TGCGCCAGCAGCTTGGCCGGGGGAAATCAGCCCCAGCATTTT. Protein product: CASSLAGGNQPQHF.